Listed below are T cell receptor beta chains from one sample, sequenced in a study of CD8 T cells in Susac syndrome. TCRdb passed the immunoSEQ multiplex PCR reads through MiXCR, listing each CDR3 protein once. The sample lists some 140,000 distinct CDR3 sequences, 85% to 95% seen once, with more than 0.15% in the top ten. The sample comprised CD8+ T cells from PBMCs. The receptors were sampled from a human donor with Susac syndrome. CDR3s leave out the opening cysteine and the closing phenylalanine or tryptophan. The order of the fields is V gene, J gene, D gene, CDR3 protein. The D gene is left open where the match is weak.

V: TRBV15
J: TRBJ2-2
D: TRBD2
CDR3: ATSRGWSGREFTGELF

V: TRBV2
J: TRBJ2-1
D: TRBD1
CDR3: ASSEVRTGDYNEQF

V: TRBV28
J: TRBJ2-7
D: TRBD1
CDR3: ASSRTGGPDEQY

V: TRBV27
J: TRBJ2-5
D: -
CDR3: ASSRTGLWETQY

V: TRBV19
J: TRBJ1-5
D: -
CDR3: ASSFGTFNQPQH

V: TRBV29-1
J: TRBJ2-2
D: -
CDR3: SVVADHQDTGELF

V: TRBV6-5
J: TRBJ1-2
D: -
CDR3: ASSYPGMDGYT

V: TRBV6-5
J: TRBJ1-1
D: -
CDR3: ASSYSSRQLISTEAF

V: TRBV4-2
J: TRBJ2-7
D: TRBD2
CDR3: ASSQELAGGYEQY

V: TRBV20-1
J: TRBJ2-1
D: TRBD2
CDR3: SARPGTSGVNEQF

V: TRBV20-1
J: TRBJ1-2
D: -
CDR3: SASPSRGANYGYT

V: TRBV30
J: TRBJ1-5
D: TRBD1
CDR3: AWSAGGNQPQH

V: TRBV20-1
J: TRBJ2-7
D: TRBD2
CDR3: SALEPDYSGRPAYEQY

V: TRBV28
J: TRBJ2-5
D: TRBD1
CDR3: ASSWGSGGDLEETQY

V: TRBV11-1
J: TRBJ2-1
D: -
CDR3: ASSSPAGPRAQSLGNEQF

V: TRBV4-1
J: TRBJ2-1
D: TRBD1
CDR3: ASSQGRGTGPYNEQF

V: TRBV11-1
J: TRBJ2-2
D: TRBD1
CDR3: ASSLRGSGTGSTGELF

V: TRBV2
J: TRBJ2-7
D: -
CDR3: ASSEERDISYEQY

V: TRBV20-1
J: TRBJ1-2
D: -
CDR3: SVPDSRGFNYGYT

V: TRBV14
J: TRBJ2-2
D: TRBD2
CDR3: ASSQLQRDLTGELF

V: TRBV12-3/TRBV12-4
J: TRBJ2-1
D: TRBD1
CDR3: ASIQTGVGEQF

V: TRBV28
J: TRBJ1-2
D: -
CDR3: ASSSREPYGYT

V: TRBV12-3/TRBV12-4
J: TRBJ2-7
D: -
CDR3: ASSLGGFEQY

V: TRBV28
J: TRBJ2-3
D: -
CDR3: ASSFSGTQY

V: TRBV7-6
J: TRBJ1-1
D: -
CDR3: ASSPAGGAEAF

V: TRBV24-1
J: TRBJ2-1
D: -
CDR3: ATSGTMSPYNEQF

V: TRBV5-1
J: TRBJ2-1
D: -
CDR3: ASRFVDSSYNEQF

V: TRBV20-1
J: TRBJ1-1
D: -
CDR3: SASPGVEAF

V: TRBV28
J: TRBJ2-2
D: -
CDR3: ASSLRGFLTGELF

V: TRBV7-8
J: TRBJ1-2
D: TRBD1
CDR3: ASSLEGTGKIDGYT

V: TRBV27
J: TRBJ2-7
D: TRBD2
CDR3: ASTLTGTSDYYEQY

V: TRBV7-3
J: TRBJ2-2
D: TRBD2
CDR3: ASSFKREKDTGELF

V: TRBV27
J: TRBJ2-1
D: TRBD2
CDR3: ASRLGLAANEQF

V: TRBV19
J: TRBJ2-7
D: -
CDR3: ARNTIGTYYEQY

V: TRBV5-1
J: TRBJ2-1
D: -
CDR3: ASSLHPPGELTYNEQF

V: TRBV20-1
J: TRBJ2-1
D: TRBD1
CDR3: SARGFKLGQGSNNEQF

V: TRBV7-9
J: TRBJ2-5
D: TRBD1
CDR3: ASSFPPTGTERETQY

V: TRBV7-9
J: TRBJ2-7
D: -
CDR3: ASSGIAGEQY